The 2 T cell receptor beta chains below come from one sample, sequenced in a study of beta chain features in type 1 diabetes (dated by TCRdb to 2016 to 2018). What the study reported, not specific to this receptor: A moderate but significant shortening of TCRB CDR3 length was observed in type 1 diabetes patients in all four CD4+ subsets.

Antigen specificity for these receptors is unknown. The library relied on the immunoSEQ multiplex PCR assay. The High Capacity cDNA Reverse Transcription Kit was used to reverse transcribe all of the isolated RNA, meaning that expressed TCRB transcripts were what got sequenced. In TCRdb, the immuneACCESS table is reduced to in-frame sequences with V and J assigned. These tables do not hold every clone; where another copy was compared, an unresolved V gene accounts for under half, and the others remain unexplained. Present in this sample are more than 250,000 clones, roughly a quarter of which were seen just once. 0.012% of the sample comes from the top ten. Material for sequencing was naive CD4+ T cells from blood. Interpreted using the paper, the cell subset or site label stands for: true naive CD4+ T cells. The receptors here all came from a woman in her twenties or thirties with type 1 diabetes.

V and J are TRBV28 and TRBJ2-7, with TRBD1 matching over 9 bases. Germline values: CDR1 MDHEN, CDR2 SYDVKM. CDR3 length equals 14 residues. After removal of 2 bases from V and 1 base from J, the junction contained 0 bases not matched to a gene. CDR3: CASSLDRGSYEQYF. The CDR3 DNA is TGTGCCAGCAGTTTAGACAGGGGGTCCTACGAGCAGTACTTC.

This clone was observed a few times. This chain links TRBV29-1 with TRBJ2-1; the D gene is possibly TRBD1 (6 bases). This CDR3 region has 13 residues. Germline V lookup: CDR1 SQVTM, CDR2 ANQGSEA. Trimming cost V 1 base and J 6 bases, with 10 bases left between them. The CDR3 protein is CSVEAVGANEQFF. CDR3 in DNA: TGCAGCGTTGAAGCTGTGGGGGCCAATGAGCAGTTCTTC.